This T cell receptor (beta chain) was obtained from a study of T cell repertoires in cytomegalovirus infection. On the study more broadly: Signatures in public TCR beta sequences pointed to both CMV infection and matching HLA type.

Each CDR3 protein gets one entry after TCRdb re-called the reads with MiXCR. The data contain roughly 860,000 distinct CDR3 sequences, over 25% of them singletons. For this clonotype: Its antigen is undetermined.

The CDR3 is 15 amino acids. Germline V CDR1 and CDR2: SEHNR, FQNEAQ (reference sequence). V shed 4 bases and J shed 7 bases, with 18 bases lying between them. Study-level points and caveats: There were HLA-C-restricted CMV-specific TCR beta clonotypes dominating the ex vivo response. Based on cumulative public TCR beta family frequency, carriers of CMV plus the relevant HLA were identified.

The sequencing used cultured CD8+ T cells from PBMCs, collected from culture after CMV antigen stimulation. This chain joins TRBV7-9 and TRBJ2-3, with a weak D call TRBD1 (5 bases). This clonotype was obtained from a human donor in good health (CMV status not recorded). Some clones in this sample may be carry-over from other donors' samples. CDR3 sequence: CASSSPTDSFHTQYF. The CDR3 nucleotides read TGTGCCAGCAGCTCCCCAACAGACAGTTTCCATACGCAGTATTTT. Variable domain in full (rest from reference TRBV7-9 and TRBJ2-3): DTGVSQNPRHKITKRGQNVTFRCDPISEHNRLYWYRQTLGQGPEFLTYFQNEAQLEKSRLLSDRFSAERPKGSFSTLEIQRTEQGDSAMYLCASSSPTDSFHTQYFGPGTRLTVL.